Listed here are 11 T cell receptor beta chains from one sample, sequenced in a study of blood T cell repertoires in COVID-19. The repertoire was sequenced with immunoSEQ multiplex PCR; TCRdb's copy has only in-frame clones and lacks some. The table lists 130,000 to 150,000 clones, about 86% of them singletons. The sample was peripheral blood. The receptors stem from a woman in her 40s with acute or convalescent COVID-19.

The rearrangement joins TRBV18 to TRBJ1-1, with 7 bases identical to TRBD1. The CDR3 is 16 residues long. V lost 3 bases to trimming and J lost 0 bases; unmatched junction nucleotides: 7. Germline CDR1 and CDR2: KGHSH and LQKENI. The CDR3 protein is CASSPRDSIMNTEAFF. DNA of the CDR3: TGTGCCAGCTCACCGCGGGACAGCATAATGAACACTGAAGCTTTCTTT.

The rearrangement links TRBV6-5 to TRBJ2-7, with D possibly being TRBD2 (6 bases). This CDR3 comprises 14 residues. Deletions cut 7 bases from V and 1 base from J, with 14 bases between. Germline V gene lookup returns CDR1 MNHEY and CDR2 SVGAGI. CDR3 bases: TGTGCCAGCACCCAAGAGGAGGGGTCCTACGAGCAGTACTTC. Translating it yields CASTQEEGSYEQYF.

This clone was detected once. This chain connects TRBV24-1 to TRBJ2-5; 13 nucleotides agree with TRBD2. Unmatched junction bases numbered 2, after V lost 3 bases and J lost 2 bases. Germline lookup yields CDR1 KGHDR and CDR2 SFDVKD. This CDR3 is 16 amino acids long. CDR3 sequence: CATSDPGLAGQETQYF. The DNA of the CDR3 is TGTGCCACCAGTGATCCGGGACTAGCGGGGCAAGAGACCCAGTACTTC.

The chain is built from TRBV25-1 and TRBJ2-1, with 7 bases that match TRBD2. The trim removed 4 bases at V and 3 bases at J, leaving 6 bases unmatched. The CDR3 contains 15 residues. Germline CDR1 is MGHDK and CDR2 is SYGVNS. CDR3 residues: CASSGNRDYYNEQFF. CDR3 nucleotide sequence: TGTGCCAGCAGTGGTAACCGGGACTACTACAATGAGCAGTTCTTC.

The chain recombines TRBV27 with TRBJ2-1; D is ambiguous. Trimming took off 4 bases at V and 4 bases at J, with 14 bases between the two ends. CDR3 length: 15 residues. The germline gives CDR1 MNHEY, CDR2 SMNVEV (reference sequence). CDR3 nucleotide sequence: TGTGCCAGCAGTTCCGGCGGCCTTGCGTACAATGAGCAGTTCTTC. This encodes CASSSGGLAYNEQFF.

This clone occurred once. The chain carries TRBV27 and TRBJ1-6; 8 bases map to TRBD1. The germline CDR1 and CDR2 sequences are MNHEY and SMNVEV (reference sequence). V was clipped by 3 bases and J by 6 bases; unmatched bases: 4. This CDR3 is built from 15 residues. For the CDR3, the DNA is TGTGCCAGCAGTTTGGGCAGGGGGCCTAATTCACCCCTCCACTTT. Protein sequence: CASSLGRGPNSPLHF.

The gene calls are TRBV4-1 and TRBJ2-3; 8 nucleotides align to TRBD2. V shed 4 bases and J 10 bases; nucleotides not matched to a gene: 7. CDR1 is MGHRA, CDR2 YSYEKL, per germline. The CDR3 consists of 13 residues. The CDR3 loop is CASSRGRREAQYF. The CDR3 DNA sequence: TGCGCCAGCAGCCGCGGCAGGCGGGAGGCGCAGTATTTT.

The chain has TRBV7-8 and TRBJ1-1; possible D gene TRBD1, 6 bases. The CDR3 is 14 residues long. The germline gives CDR1 SGHVS, CDR2 FQNEAQ. Deletions cut 3 bases from V and 3 bases from J, with 11 bases between. The CDR3 DNA is TGTGCCAGCAGCTTCCGGGACAAAGACACTGAAGCTTTCTTT. This translates into CASSFRDKDTEAFF. Full variable domain (missing parts from reference TRBV7-8 and TRBJ1-1): GAGVSQSPRYKVAKRGQDVALRCDPISGHVSLFWYQQALGQGPEFLTYFQNEAQLDKSGLPSDRFFAERPEGSVSTLKIQRTQQEDSAVYLCASSFRDKDTEAFFGQGTRLTVV.

The V call is TRBV5-1, the J call TRBJ1-1, with D perhaps matching TRBD1 (5 bases). Germline V gene data show CDR1 as SGHRS and CDR2 as YFSETQ. The CDR3 has 15 amino acids. V was trimmed by 0 bases and J by 1 base, leaving 10 bases between them. The CDR3 DNA sequence: TGCGCCAGCAGCTTGGGGAACAGGCCGAACACTGAAGCTTTCTTT. It yields the protein CASSLGNRPNTEAFF.

This clone was detected ten times or more. This chain connects TRBV7-8 to TRBJ2-7, with 9 nucleotides matching TRBD2. Trimming took 7 bases from V and 0 from J; bases not matched to a gene: 7. This CDR3 is 15 amino acids long. Germline V CDR1 and CDR2: SGHVS, FQNEAQ. The CDR3 reads CASNKASGASYEQYF. The DNA of the CDR3 is TGTGCCAGCAACAAGGCTAGCGGGGCCTCCTACGAGCAGTACTTC.

The chain uses TRBV7-9 and TRBJ1-1; D gene ambiguous. V shed 2 bases and J shed 3 bases, with 4 bases lying between them. Per germline, CDR1 SEHNR and CDR2 FQNEAQ (reference sequence). This CDR3 has 12 residues. The CDR3 DNA reads as TGTGCCAGCAGCTTAAGCGACACTGAAGCTTTCTTT. It is translated as CASSLSDTEAFF.